The 14 T cell receptor beta chains below come from one sample, sequenced in a study of OX40 agonist ivuxolimab in advanced cancers. Assay: immunoSEQ multiplex PCR; the TCRdb copy retains only in-frame clones and omits some. The data contain tens of thousands of clones, approximately 88% of them singletons. Sequenced material: CD4+ or CD8+ T cells sorted from blood, taken in a trial of the OX40 agonist ivuxolimab. Every receptor here comes from an adult with an advanced solid tumor such as melanoma, head and neck, liver or kidney cancer.

The chain has TRBV4-1 and TRBJ2-7; perhaps TRBD2 as D (5 bases). V lost 0 bases and J lost 0, with 12 bases in between. The V gene's germline CDR1 is MGHRA and CDR2 YSYEKL. The CDR3 runs 16 residues. The DNA of the CDR3 is TGCGCCAGCAGCCAAGAAAATAGCGCGACCTCCTACGAGCAGTACTTC. It encodes CASSQENSATSYEQYF.

This chain connects TRBV4-1 to TRBJ2-3; TRBD2 might be the D (6 bases). Deletions cut 2 bases from V and 3 bases from J, with 15 bases between. Germline CDR1 is MGHRA and CDR2 is YSYEKL. This CDR3 is built from 16 residues. For the CDR3, the DNA is TGCGCCAGCAGCCAACTATGGAGGGCAGGTACAGATACGCAGTATTTT. It codes for CASSQLWRAGTDTQYF.

The rearrangement uses TRBV19 and TRBJ2-5; 8 bases line up with TRBD2. The J call is doubtful: the DNA matches TRBJ2-7 better. CDR3 length: 13 residues. Germline-derived CDR1 and CDR2 are LNHDA and SQIVND (reference sequence). The CDR3 spells CASSISGSYEQYF. The CDR3 DNA reads TGTGCCAGTAGTATCAGCGGGAGCTACGAGCAGTACTTC.

The chain uses TRBV7-9 and TRBJ2-5, with D possibly matching TRBD1 (5 bases). The germline V gene has CDR1 SEHNR and CDR2 FQNEAQ (reference sequence). There are 14 residues in the CDR3. Trimming took off 1 base at V and 5 bases at J, with 11 bases between the two ends. This chain's CDR3 is CASSLEPGLETQYF. CDR3 nucleotides: TGTGCCAGCAGCTTAGAGCCAGGGTTGGAGACCCAGTACTTC.

The chain is built from TRBV28 and TRBJ1-1; 7 bases align to TRBD1. Per the germline V gene, CDR1 is MDHEN and CDR2 is SYDVKM. CDR3 size: 15 residues. J gave up 1 base and V 3 bases, and 5 bases lay outside the gene matches. CDR3 protein: CASSLTGQANTEAFF. CDR3 DNA sequence: TGTGCCAGCAGTTTGACAGGGCAAGCGAACACTGAAGCTTTCTTT.

This chain uses TRBV27 with TRBJ2-7; perhaps TRBD1 as D (6 bases). V was clipped by 7 bases and J by 5 bases, with 15 bases between them. The germline gives CDR1 MNHEY, CDR2 SMNVEV (reference sequence). The CDR3 contains 13 residues. Here the CDR3 reads CASTPGHLDEQYF. CDR3 DNA sequence: TGTGCCAGCACTCCGGGACACCTGGACGAGCAGTACTTC.

The V gene is TRBV15, the J gene TRBJ2-5, with TRBD1 matching 10 bases. Germline V CDR1 and CDR2: LNHNV, YYDKDF (reference sequence). V was clipped by 0 bases and J by 5 bases; unmatched bases: 3. This CDR3 contains 15 residues. The CDR3 sequence: CATSRDEDRGETQYF. CDR3 coding DNA: TGTGCCACCAGCAGAGATGAGGACAGGGGGGAGACCCAGTACTTC.

The chain uses TRBV28 and TRBJ2-1, with 7 bases that match TRBD2. Trimming cost V 10 bases and J 8 bases; bases outside gene matches: 8. The CDR3 extends over 12 amino acids. Germline values: CDR1 MDHEN, CDR2 SYDVKM. The CDR3 sequence: CATRLAADEQFF. DNA for the CDR3: TGTGCCACCAGACTAGCAGCCGATGAGCAGTTCTTC.

The CDR3 sequence is CASSLPRLAGDDEQFF. The CDR3 DNA reads as TGTGCCAGCAGCTTACCCAGGCTAGCGGGAGACGATGAGCAGTTCTTC. The V and J genes are TRBV11-2 and TRBJ2-1; TRBD2 agrees at 10 bases. CDR1 SGHAT and CDR2 FQNNGV come from the germline V gene. J gave up 8 bases and V 2 bases, and 9 bases lay outside the gene matches. CDR3 length equals 16 residues. The complete variable domain, with remaining parts taken from reference TRBV11-2 and TRBJ2-1, reads EAGVAQSPRYKIIEKRQSVAFWCNPISGHATLYWYQQILGQGPKLLIQFQNNGVVDDSQLPKDRFSAERLKGVDSTLKIQPAKLEDSAVYLCASSLPRLAGDDEQFFGPGTRLTVL.

The chain has TRBV27 and TRBJ1-5; possibly TRBD1 for D (5 bases). V dropped 4 bases and J dropped 4 bases, with 23 bases sitting between them. Germline loops: CDR1 MNHEY, CDR2 SMNVEV (reference sequence). The CDR3 has 18 residues. The CDR3 bases are TGTGCCAGCAGTTCTGTGCCTCGGGGGAGGACTCTAAATCAGCCCCAGCATTTT. It specifies CASSSVPRGRTLNQPQHF.

The chain employs TRBV4-1 and TRBJ2-1; D gene ambiguous. The CDR3 sequence is 15 residues long. Germline loops: CDR1 MGHRA, CDR2 YSYEKL. Trimming cost V 0 bases and J 3 bases, with 9 bases left between them. The CDR3 is CASSQDQSLYNEQFF. CDR3 in DNA: TGCGCCAGCAGCCAAGATCAGAGTCTCTACAATGAGCAGTTCTTC.

This clone was counted a few times. This chain uses TRBV5-6 with TRBJ1-3, with D maybe TRBD1 (5 bases). Germline V lookup: CDR1 SGHDT, CDR2 YYEEEE. The CDR3 has 14 amino acids. V lost 1 base, J lost 4 bases, and 9 bases lay in between. In DNA form, the CDR3 reads TGTGCCAGCAGCTTGAGGGGTGGGGGAAACACCATATATTTT. Translating gives CASSLRGGGNTIYF.

V gene TRBV9 combines with J gene TRBJ1-5, with D possibly TRBD1 on 6 matching bases. This CDR3 is 14 amino acids long. Germline V gives CDR1 SGDLS, CDR2 YYNGEE. Trimming shortened V by 4 bases and J by 3 bases, and 11 bases separated the two germline ends. The CDR3 nucleotides are TGTGCCAGCAGCCCACGGGACACCAATCAGCCCCAGCATTTT. Amino acids: CASSPRDTNQPQHF.

V gene TRBV7-6 combines with J gene TRBJ2-7; no clear D. The CDR3 covers 13 residues. Per germline, CDR1 SGHVS and CDR2 FNYEAQ. V lost 4 bases and J lost 3, with 10 bases in between. The CDR3 reads CASSSGRNYEQYF. CDR3 DNA: TGTGCCAGCAGCTCCGGACGGAACTACGAGCAGTACTTC.